Listed here are 14 T cell receptor beta chains from one sample, sequenced in a study of lymphopenia after photon versus proton radiotherapy (dated by TCRdb to the late 2010s). Receptor libraries were prepared by the immunoSEQ multiplex PCR assay. The clones in this table, taken by TCRdb from immuneACCESS, are in-frame only. Not every clone is retained; where verified, under half of the shortfall comes from an unresolved V gene, and the cause of the rest is unknown. This sample is represented by over 10,000 clones; around 89% of them were singletons. The biggest ten clones account for 3.5% of the sample. The material was peripheral blood, obtained from a patient treated with photon-based radiotherapy. Every receptor here comes from a man between 60 and 75 years old with pancreatic cancer.

CDR3 region: CASSIDTGGKYTF. The DNA of the CDR3 is TGTGCCAGCAGCATCGACACCGGGGGCAAGTACACCTTC. The chain has TRBV7-9 and TRBJ1-2, with a possible D match to TRBD1 (6 bases). The V gene lost 5 bases and the J gene lost 11 bases, with 18 bases spanning the gap. The CDR3 is 13 amino acids. CDR1 is SEHNR and CDR2 is FQNEAQ in the germline V gene (reference sequence).

The rearrangement links TRBV6-5 to TRBJ1-2; 7 nucleotides agree with TRBD1. Trimming removed 8 bases from V and 2 bases from J; junction bases left unmatched: 5. The germline V gene has CDR1 MNHEY and CDR2 SVGAGI. This CDR3 spans 13 amino acids. As DNA, the CDR3 is TGTGCCAGCGTGGCAGGGGGGAACTATGGCTACACCTTC. Translating gives CASVAGGNYGYTF.

The chain carries TRBV4-2 and TRBJ1-2; TRBD1 might be the D (5 bases). Trimming cost V 1 base and J 0 bases, with 12 bases left between them. In germline, CDR1 is LGHNA, CDR2 YNFKEQ. The CDR3 spans 16 residues. The CDR3 here is CASSQGSAGANYGYTF. DNA of the CDR3: TGTGCCAGCAGCCAAGGCAGCGCGGGGGCTAACTATGGCTACACCTTC.

The J gene is TRBJ1-1, the V gene TRBV29-1; 7 bases line up with TRBD1. CDR1 is SQVTM, CDR2 ANQGSEA, per germline. V gave up 6 bases and J gave up 1 base; unmatched junction bases: 2. The length of the CDR3 is 12 residues. Here the CDR3 reads CSVDRANTEAFF. In DNA form, the CDR3 reads TGCAGCGTCGACAGGGCGAACACTGAAGCTTTCTTT.

This clone was recorded only once. This chain links TRBV4-2 with TRBJ2-6; the D gene could be TRBD1 or TRBD2 (5 bases each). Germline V gives CDR1 LGHNA, CDR2 YNFKEQ. Trimming removed 2 bases from V and 0 bases from J, with 17 bases in between. There are 19 residues in the CDR3. The CDR3 DNA sequence: TGTGCCAGCAGCCAAAGGATTAGGGACGCGAACTCTGGGGCCAACGTCCTGACTTTC. This translates into CASSQRIRDANSGANVLTF.

The rearrangement uses TRBV7-2 and TRBJ2-3; TRBD2 matches at 8 bases. The CDR3 totals 17 residues. The V gene end was trimmed by 3 bases and the J gene end by 5 bases; junction bases not matched to a gene: 13. Germline CDR1 is SGHTA and CDR2 is FQGNSA. CDR3 DNA sequence: TGTGCCAGCAGCTTCCTCCCGAGCGGGGGCCGGGGAGATACGCAGTATTTT. It translates to CASSFLPSGGRGDTQYF.

The chain combines TRBV6-4 with TRBJ2-1; 12 nucleotides match TRBD1. Trimming took 2 bases from V and 7 from J; bases not matched to a gene: 3. CDR3 length: 15 residues. Per germline, CDR1 MRHNA and CDR2 SNTAGT. The CDR3 loop reads CASSDGTGGKNEQFF. The CDR3 DNA follows: TGTGCCAGCAGTGACGGGACAGGGGGCAAGAATGAGCAGTTCTTC.

The chain is built from TRBV4-2 and TRBJ2-1, with 8 bases aligning to TRBD1. The CDR3 has 17 amino acids. Germline loops: CDR1 LGHNA, CDR2 YNFKEQ. Trimming removed 0 bases from V and 6 bases from J; junction bases left unmatched: 10. As DNA, the CDR3 is TGTGCCAGCAGCCAAGATCCGGGGGACAGGAAGGGCAATGAGCAGTTCTTC. It translates to CASSQDPGDRKGNEQFF.

The V and J genes are TRBV9 and TRBJ2-3; 8 bases align to TRBD2. This CDR3 has 16 residues. Germline CDR1 SGDLS, CDR2 YYNGEE. J gave up 3 bases and V 1 base, and 7 bases lay outside the gene matches. CDR3 region: CASSVTLAGGTDTQYF. The CDR3 DNA follows: TGTGCCAGCAGCGTAACCCTCGCGGGGGGAACAGATACGCAGTATTTT.

J is TRBJ1-4 and V is TRBV4-3; D gene uncertain. Germline lookup yields CDR1 LGHNA and CDR2 YSLEER. CDR3 size: 16 residues. The V gene lost 1 base and the J gene lost 15 bases, with 24 bases spanning the gap. In DNA form, the CDR3 reads TGCGCCAGCAGCCAAGTAACGTCGAGACCGGGTTCGTCTATGTTTTTT. Its protein is CASSQVTSRPGSSMFF.

This chain links TRBV5-6 with TRBJ2-6; TRBD2 is a possible D gene (5 bases). The germline V gene encodes CDR1 SGHDT and CDR2 YYEEEE. V gave up 6 bases and J gave up 3 bases, with 16 bases separating them. There are 16 residues in the CDR3. Here the CDR3 reads CASNLWGVRGANVLTF. For the CDR3, the DNA is TGTGCCAGCAACCTCTGGGGAGTGCGTGGGGCCAACGTCCTGACTTTC. Based on the CDR3 plus reference TRBV5-6 and TRBJ2-6, the full variable domain is DAGVTQSPTHLIKTRGQQVTLRCSPKSGHDTVSWYQQALGQGPQFIFQYYEEEERQRGNFPDRFSGHQFPNYSSELNVNALLLGDSALYLCASNLWGVRGANVLTFGAGSRLTVL.

This rearrangement joins TRBV2 to TRBJ1-6, with TRBD1 as a possible D gene (5 bases). This CDR3 is built from 14 residues. Between the trimmed V and J ends, which lost 2 bases and 10 bases, there was a span of 12 bases. Germline V gives CDR1 SNHLY, CDR2 FYNNEI. CDR3 protein: CASSELQGESPLHF. The CDR3 DNA sequence: TGTGCCAGCAGTGAATTGCAGGGTGAATCACCCCTCCACTTT. Variable domain in full (rest from reference TRBV2 and TRBJ1-6): EPEVTQTPSHQVTQMGQEVILRCVPISNHLYFYWYRQILGQKVEFLVSFYNNEISEKSEIFDDQFSVERPDGSNFTLKIRSTKLEDSAMYFCASSELQGESPLHFGNGTRLTVT.

This chain links TRBV2 with TRBJ1-5; 10 bases align to TRBD1. V was pared by 5 bases and J by 6 bases, with 4 bases of the junction left unmatched. This CDR3 spans 14 amino acids. Germline lookup yields CDR1 SNHLY and CDR2 FYNNEI. The chain's CDR3 is CASSFGQGGQPQHF. DNA of the CDR3: TGTGCCAGCAGTTTTGGACAGGGGGGTCAGCCCCAGCATTTT. The full variable domain, with the rest looked up from reference TRBV2 and TRBJ1-5, is EPEVTQTPSHQVTQMGQEVILRCVPISNHLYFYWYRQILGQKVEFLVSFYNNEISEKSEIFDDQFSVERPDGSNFTLKIRSTKLEDSAMYFCASSFGQGGQPQHFGDGTRLSIL.

The chain employs TRBV19 and TRBJ1-6, with 10 bases that match TRBD1. This CDR3 contains 16 residues. Germline V gene data show CDR1 as LNHDA and CDR2 as SQIVND (reference sequence). V shed 2 bases and J 9 bases; nucleotides not matched to a gene: 7. CDR3 in amino acids: CASSITGQGVRSPLHF. CDR3 nucleotide sequence: TGTGCCAGTAGTATAACCGGACAGGGGGTCCGTTCACCCCTCCACTTT. Full variable domain (remainder filled in from reference TRBV19 and TRBJ1-6): DGGITQSPKYLFRKEGQNVTLSCEQNLNHDAMYWYRQDPGQGLRLIYYSQIVNDFQKGDIAEGYSVSREKKESFPLTVTSAQKNPTAFYLCASSITGQGVRSPLHFGNGTRLTVT.